This entry features one T cell receptor beta chain sequence. The antigen remains unidentified. The study ran its PCR with 60 Vbeta and 13 Jbeta primers. Clones were sequenced by immunoSEQ multiplex PCR, and TCRdb holds only the in-frame ones, with some missing. The repertoire holds about 130,000 clones, with more than 15% as singletons. This record comes from a study of cytomegalovirus exposure and HLA in healthy donors. Whole-study results and caveats: An apparent linkage of common viral pathogens to several of the most significant clusters emerged in a later analysis.

The sequenced sample consisted of PBMCs. This sequence was found in a female donor in good health and CMV-seropositive.

For the CDR3, the DNA is TGTGCCAGCAGCTTAGTAGACAGGGATAGGCATGGCTACACCTTC. Translation: CASSLVDRDRHGYTF. The J gene is TRBJ1-2, the V gene TRBV11-2; TRBD1 matches 7 bases. With V trimmed by 1 base and J by 6 bases, 8 bases remained unmatched. Germline CDR1 is SGHAT and CDR2 is FQNNGV. The CDR3 has 15 amino acids.